This T cell receptor beta chain stems from a study of cytomegalovirus exposure and HLA in healthy donors. Study information: HLA-typed donors were the source of 90 million or so unique TCRs, which an early data release held. Study-wide results and caveats: Accurate HLA-A and HLA-B prediction from TCR beta sequences was reported for most subjects.

Of note for this clone: Its specificity is unknown.

The CDR3 contains 16 residues. CDR1 and CDR2 (germline): SGHTA, FQGNSA. Trimming removed 5 bases at V and 0 bases at J, with 14 bases between. Healthy bone marrow donors supplied every sample. Primers for the PCR totalled 60 Vbeta and 13 Jbeta. Only in-frame clones appear in the TCRdb table, and some are missing; sequencing was by immunoSEQ multiplex PCR. The sample comprises fewer than 250,000 clones, 76% of which are singletons, and over 0.55% rests with the top ten. The sequence was collected from a man aged 18 to 29 in good health and CMV-seronegative. V and J are TRBV7-2 and TRBJ1-3; no firm D call. Sequences were obtained from PBMCs. CDR3 sequence reads: CASSLRSQSSGNTIYF. The CDR3 bases are TGTGCCAGCAGCCTCCGGTCCCAAAGCTCTGGAAACACCATATATTTT.